The entry below describes one T cell receptor beta chain. Its antigen is undetermined. The ends lost 0 bases at V and 8 bases at J; junction bases unmatched: 7. This CDR3 spans 15 amino acids. Method: immunoSEQ multiplex PCR; TCRdb's copy keeps in-frame clones and lacks some. The table includes 85,000 to 120,000 clones, nearly 95% detected once. The sample originates from a study of T cells in pancreatic ductal adenocarcinoma. Study-level points and caveats: This surgical cohort overrepresents the minority presenting with early-stage disease. Compared with tumor, blood showed more total productive templates and around 8-fold more clonotypes. Tumor-versus-blood clonality comparisons may be biased toward lower tumor diversity. Blood clonality (roughly 0.067) did not differ significantly from tumor (about 0.112).

The selected patients with pancreatic ductal adenocarcinoma had surgery but no neoadjuvant therapy. Material for sequencing was PBMCs. This sequence joins TRBV5-3 and TRBJ2-1, with 8 bases matching TRBD2. TRBV5-3 belongs to the ORF category, with a function that is uncertain. The clonotype originates from a human donor with pancreatic ductal adenocarcinoma. The CDR3 spells CARSLGLALLYEQFF. CDR3 nucleotides: TGTGCCAGAAGCTTGGGACTAGCGCTTCTTTATGAGCAGTTCTTC.